This TCR beta chain was recovered during a study of PD-1 blockade in classical Hodgkin lymphoma. The CDR3 has 15 amino acids. In germline, CDR1 is MDHEN, CDR2 SYDVKM. V lost 7 bases, J lost 0 bases, and 14 bases lay in between. As to this clone: Its antigen is currently unknown.

Findings and caveats of the study: It was reported that newly diagnosed patients had less baseline TCR diversity than healthy donors.

Brentuximab vedotin exposure varied, and every patient relapsed after autologous stem cell transplantation. Complete response, partial response or progressive disease constituted the best responses recorded. Sequenced by immunoSEQ multiplex PCR; TCRdb stores in-frame clones only, minus some. In the table there are 13,000 or so clones, about 81% of which are singletons. The sequences come from peripheral blood mononuclear cells (PBMCs), collected at baseline. The chain uses TRBV28 and TRBJ2-3; perhaps TRBD1 as D (5 bases). The sequence derives from a human donor with classical Hodgkin lymphoma. The CDR3 sequence is CASIPLGPSTDTQYF. The CDR3 DNA reads as TGTGCCAGCATCCCCCTGGGGCCTAGCACAGATACGCAGTATTTT.